The present T cell receptor beta chain was sequenced within a study of cytomegalovirus exposure and HLA in healthy donors (dated by TCRdb to the late 2010s). Looking at the study overall: In an earlier analysis of some 550 of the donors, approximately 300 Gb of sequence data and 100 million or so unique TCR beta sequences from 150 million to 200 million T cells were reported. Roughly 300 gigabases of sequencing data and 70 million to 100 million unique TCR sequences made up an early release that covered over 550 HLA-typed donors. Of the 300 to 450 genotyped donors, roughly 76% were placed in the genetic ancestry cluster associated with self-reported Caucasian donors. The aim of the study was to test whether cataloging public T cell receptors could identify signatures of past pathogen exposure. Using immunosequencing, the study profiled T cell repertoires from 500 to 800 subjects and related those repertoires to cytomegalovirus serostatus. Along with the roughly 710-subject first cohort, a separate validation cohort of around 120 different subjects was used. High-throughput TCR immunosequencing, statistical association of individual TCRs with disease status, and machine learning were combined to predict cytomegalovirus infection status. To study patterns of TCR occurrence, a later analysis re-analyzed previously published TCR beta repertoires from just over 650 donors and added high-resolution HLA genotyping. In the later analysis, no new phenotypic data were used to find candidate immune exposures; instead, reliance was placed on TCR beta sequences and their occurrence across donors. An earlier analysis of 587 of the donors used high-throughput TCR beta sequencing to judge whether each TCR beta V gene segment behaved as functional or pseudogenic. Donor age, sex, ethnicity and CMV serostatus were compiled alongside the repertoire data. A later genetic analysis took genome-wide SNP genotypes for about three fifths of the 666 donors and used that subset as a discovery cohort. Every repertoire in the discovery cohort had been generated on one and the same sequencing platform. HLA typing included class I and class II loci at four-digit resolution. The number of donors typed differed by locus, with 629-630 for A, B, C, DRB1 and DQB1, around 520 for DQA1, some 570 for DPA1, and under 490 for DPB1. About 5 DR-DQ haplotypes were handled as single units for association and clustering, since linkage in the cohort was strong. On average, 235,054 unique TCR beta nucleotide sequences were sequenced per donor among some 420 genotyped donors of the cohort, with approximately 18% of those sequences being non-productive. Results and caveats for the whole study, not just this receptor: In this cohort, only TCR beta chains were sequenced, and detectable features were limited by the absence of alpha or paired-chain data. In vitro tests confirmed that a few of the cytomegalovirus-associated TCR beta chains recognize cytomegalovirus antigens. Compared with equally common non-associated chains, HLA-associated TCR beta chains in a later analysis were more clonally expanded and had lower generation probabilities. According to a later genetic analysis, donors in an Asian-associated ancestry cluster had fewer N-insertions in productive TCRs than the approximately 670-donor mean. The classifier was reported to diagnose cytomegalovirus status with high specificity and sensitivity in both the original cohort and the validation cohort. Because some donors lacked HLA typing at each locus, the association tests relied only on the typed subset. The study listed approximately 150 TCR beta chains as associated with cytomegalovirus. According to the authors, the approach could potentially be generalized to other disease states and immunological phenotypes. Linkage disequilibrium might explain the correlated functional status among segregating V segments, but an unknown experimental factor could not be ruled out. In a later genetic analysis, a missense DCLRE1C variant was associated with V-gene and J-gene trimming of TCR beta chains, and the association was replicated in an independent cohort. The sequencing pipeline was judged likely to have produced a cluster of highly shared sequence variants as a technical artifact. Over 15 rarely observed V segments, including chromosome 9 orphons, were excluded from the earlier analysis of approximately 500 of the donors because counts were too low. The only immune exposure information available for the cohort was CMV serostatus. A later analysis found that TCR association rates varied across HLA loci, with DRB1 alleles showing the most associated TCRs and HLA-C alleles the fewest. According to a later analysis, most CMV-associated TCR beta chains appeared to be HLA-restricted, and the HLA associations seemed to be driven largely by CMV exposure. A further reported finding was that TCR beta sequences accurately predicted the HLA-A and HLA-B alleles for most subjects in the first cohort. Some IMGT-functional V segments, including TRBV6-2 and TRBV6-3, could not be distinguished by the 87-base-pair reads and were therefore excluded. When HLA alleles, especially DR and DQ, strongly co-occurred, TCR associations were difficult to assign to individual alleles. Sequencing depth was assumed to be roughly uniform across donors in the presence/absence analyses, though that assumption may not hold. Several of the top co-occurrence clusters appeared to be linked to parvovirus B19, influenza, CMV and Epstein-Barr virus, according to a later analysis. A later analysis associated approximately 17,000 TCR beta sequences with specific HLA alleles at a false discovery rate of 0.05. Across donors, most TCR sequences were observed very rarely, whereas some public TCRs were present in many individuals. An earlier analysis of approximately 540 of the donors showed that most TCR beta V segments appeared in productive rearrangements either about 87% or about 30% of the time, which broadly matched IMGT annotations.

The germline ends are 7 bases apart after V is trimmed by 0 bases and J by 4 bases. The germline V gene encodes CDR1 SGHRS and CDR2 YFSETQ. There are 13 amino acids in the CDR3, from cysteine to phenylalanine inclusive. Solely the CDR3 DNA is kept, with 39 bases framed from the first base. In total, approximately 610 healthy bone marrow donors made up the cohort. All cohort members were sampled while nominally healthy, although unrecorded immune exposures were likely present. The donor was CMV seropositive and belonged to the group of 270 or so seropositive cohort members. A peripheral blood sample was collected from each donor, and TCR beta sequencing was performed on peripheral blood mononuclear cells. The Qiagen DNeasy Blood Extraction Kit was used to extract genomic DNA from the blood cell samples. A remark on this clone: No antigen is known for it. No base-level quality is on record; no much larger clone is a single base apart.

The library was obtained by the immunoSEQ multiplex PCR assay. For the multiplex PCR, a mixture combining 60 forward primers for TCR Vbeta segments and 13 reverse primers for TCR Jbeta segments was used. A multiplex PCR assay on genomic DNA amplified the CDR3 region of rearranged TCR beta genes. The amplified TCR beta libraries were sequenced on the Illumina HiSeq System as 87-base-pair reads. The original methods were these. Across the 500 to 850 repertoires, a later analysis counted 75 million to 90 million unique TCR beta chains, some 11 million of which were shared by at least two donors. Raw reads were error-corrected and collapsed into unique sequences by a nearest-neighbor algorithm in which closely related sequences were merged to remove PCR and sequencing errors. Alignment of CDR3 sequences to IMGT reference sequences was used to assign V, D and J gene segments. For a sequence to be retained, a match of at least six nucleotides to both a V gene segment and a J gene segment was required. A rearrangement was called productive if the CDR3 had no stop codons and remained in frame with V and J, and every other rearrangement was called non-productive. Following IMGT convention, CDR3 was defined as the stretch from the second conserved V-encoded cysteine up to the conserved J-encoded phenylalanine. The earlier analysis of some 580 of the donors excluded any sequence lacking an unambiguous match to a single V gene segment. An earlier analysis of 500 to 600 of the donors classified V segments as functional when productive rearrangements were above 56.7% and as segregating when the standard deviation between donors was above 5%. To diagnose cytomegalovirus status from the catalog of TCR beta chain sequences, a statistical classification framework was built. V and J gene assignment, in a later analysis, came from comparing TCR nucleotide sequences with IMGT/GENE-DB human TR gene sequences. The TCRdist pipeline was used in a later analysis to assign CDR3 sequences and most-parsimonious VDJ recombination scenarios. A later analysis defined each TCR beta chain by its CDR3 amino acid sequence plus V-gene family, and excluded reads lacking a unique V-gene family. A later analysis removed 550 to 700 highly shared, low-generation-probability nucleotide sequences to deal with suspected cross-contamination and a sequencing artifact. In a later analysis, a clonal expansion index was calculated for each public chain from normalized within-repertoire ranks of inferred template counts. In a later analysis, generation probabilities were computed with a VDJ recombination model fitted to out-of-frame rearrangements, and the resulting probabilities were checked against IGoR. Hypergeometric tests were used in a later analysis to score TCR-TCR, TCR-HLA and TCR-CMV co-occurrence, with a repertoire-size bias correction applied to the TCR pairs. In a later analysis, false discovery rates were estimated by permuting HLA or CMV assignments 20 times. A later analysis grouped co-occurring TCRs with DBSCAN, adding TCRdist sequence similarity when clustering within HLA-allele-positive subsets. Co-occurrence clustering excluded repertoires with fewer than 30,000 or more than 120,000 public chains, plus five with anomalous nucleotide sharing. TCRdb limited this immuneACCESS table to in-frame rearrangements with V and J called. A share of clones is missing; checked studies link under half to unresolved V genes, and the rest is unexplained. The V and J calls and clone size are taken from that table; D and trimming were inferred from the DNA. This sample is represented by approximately 97,000 clones; 81% of them were singletons. Over 4% of the sample is in the top ten clones.

The TCR was taken from a woman in her 70s in good health and CMV-seropositive. Recombination joined TRBV5-1 with TRBJ2-5; a tentative D match to TRBD1 spans 6 bases. Input material: PBMCs. The CDR3 corresponds to CASSLGGPETQYF. In nucleotide form, the sequence is TGCGCCAGCAGCTTGGGGGGGCCAGAGACCCAGTACTTC. This CDR3, with the reference TRBV5-1 and TRBJ2-5 proteins standing in past its ends, gives the full variable domain KAGVTQTPRYLIKTRGQQVTLSCSPISGHRSVSWYQQTPGQGLQFLFEYFSETQRNKGNFPGRFSGRQFSNSRSEMNVSTLELGDSALYLCASSLGGPETQYFGPGTRLLVL.